Reported below is one T cell receptor beta chain. This specimen belongs to a study of blood T cell repertoires in COVID-19. Germline V lookup: CDR1 SGDLS, CDR2 YYNGEE. This CDR3 spans 15 amino acids. V lost 2 bases and J lost 2, with 12 bases in between. The method was immunoSEQ multiplex PCR; TCRdb's version includes in-frame clones alone and lacks a portion of them. Among about 190,000 clones listed, more than 70% were seen once. The sequencing sample was made of peripheral blood. V gene TRBV9 combines with J gene TRBJ2-3, with a tentative D call TRBD2 (6 bases). The sequence was obtained from a woman older than 75 with active or convalescent COVID-19. The CDR3 reads CASSVRDWPTDTQYF. For the CDR3, the DNA is TGTGCCAGCAGCGTGCGGGACTGGCCCACAGATACGCAGTATTTT.